This TCR beta chain is from a study of cytomegalovirus exposure and HLA in healthy donors. Primers for the PCR totalled 60 Vbeta and 13 Jbeta. Sequenced by immunoSEQ multiplex PCR; TCRdb stores in-frame clones only, minus some. The sample carries about 140,000 clones, roughly 65% recorded once. CDR1 is SGHAT, CDR2 FQNNGV, per germline. The CDR3 consists of 15 residues. Trimming left V 1 base short and J 5 bases short, with 13 bases between. The sequenced sample was PBMCs. The clonotype was recovered from a man aged 55 to 70 in good health and CMV-seronegative. The V call is TRBV11-2, the J call TRBJ2-3; D might be TRBD2 (6 bases). The DNA for the CDR3 is TGTGCCAGCAGCTTAGCGGGAGTGCTTGGAGATACGCAGTATTTT. This sequence encodes CASSLAGVLGDTQYF.